This is a list of T cell receptor beta chains from one sample in a study of cytotoxic CD8 clonotypes in ibrutinib-treated CLL. Here immunoSEQ multiplex PCR was the method, and the copy in TCRdb shows in-frame clones only, minus some. This table has roughly 200,000 clones, 55% to 85% appearing once. The specimen comprised PBMCs, sampled after 24 months of ibrutinib treatment. The receptor source for this set is a human donor with chronic lymphocytic leukemia. The conserved cysteine and the conserved F or W are not part of the CDR3 here. Fields, in order: V gene, J gene, CDR3 protein.

TRBV6-1	TRBJ1-4	ASQGWSNEKLF
TRBV15	TRBJ1-1	ATSRQGNTEAF
TRBV5-1	TRBJ2-1	ASSLGLAAYNEQF
TRBV5-1	TRBJ2-3	ASSLGYRVWTDTQY
TRBV28	TRBJ1-5	ASSFSGEEGNQPQH
TRBV12-5	TRBJ1-2	ASGLVPYGYT
TRBV5-1	TRBJ1-2	ASSNRDRGRRLYGYT
TRBV6-6	TRBJ2-7	ASRGWTGGVYEQY
TRBV2	TRBJ2-7	ASSWQGHPYEQY
TRBV18	TRBJ2-1	ASSPAAGALTWNEQF
TRBV28	TRBJ1-1	ASSRGQGVAF
TRBV28	TRBJ2-2	ASSSTGELF
TRBV4-1	TRBJ2-2	ASSIRTGTNTGELF
TRBV11-3	TRBJ2-1	ASSPGQGAIHNEQF
TRBV15	TRBJ1-5	ATRQDRGLNQPQH
TRBV7-8	TRBJ2-1	ASSFGRDTYNEQF
TRBV7-3	TRBJ2-1	ASSLPYNEQF
TRBV7-2	TRBJ2-7	ASSRISGPYYEQY
TRBV10-1	TRBJ2-3	ASRRQGSDTQY
TRBV29-1	TRBJ1-1	SATSGGGEAF